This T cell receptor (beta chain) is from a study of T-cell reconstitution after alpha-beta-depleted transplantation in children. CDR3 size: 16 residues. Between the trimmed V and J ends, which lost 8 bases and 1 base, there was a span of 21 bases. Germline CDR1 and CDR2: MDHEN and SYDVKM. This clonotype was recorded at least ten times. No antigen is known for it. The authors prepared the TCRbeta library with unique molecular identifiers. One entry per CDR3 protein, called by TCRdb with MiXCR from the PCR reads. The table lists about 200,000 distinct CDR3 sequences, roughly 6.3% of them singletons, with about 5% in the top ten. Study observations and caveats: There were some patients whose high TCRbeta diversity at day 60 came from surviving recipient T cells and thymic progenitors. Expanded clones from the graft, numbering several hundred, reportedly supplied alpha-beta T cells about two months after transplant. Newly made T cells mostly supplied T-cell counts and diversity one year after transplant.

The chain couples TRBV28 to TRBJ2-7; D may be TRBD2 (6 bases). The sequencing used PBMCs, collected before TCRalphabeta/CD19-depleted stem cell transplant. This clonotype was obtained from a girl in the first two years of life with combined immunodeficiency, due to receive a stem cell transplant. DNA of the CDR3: TGTGCCAGCTTTAGTGGGAGGAGGGCTAGTTCCTACGAGCAGTACTTC. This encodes CASFSGRRASSYEQYF. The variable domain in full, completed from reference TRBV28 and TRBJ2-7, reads DVKVTQSSRYLVKRTGEKVFLECVQDMDHENMFWYRQDPGLGLRLIYFSYDVKMKEKGDIPEGYSVSREKKERFSLILESASTNQTSMYLCASFSGRRASSYEQYFGPGTRLTVT.